This entry lists 2 T cell receptor beta chains sequenced from one sample in a study of CD8 T cell repertoires and HIV-1 epitope variants. The antigens for these receptors are not known. The table came from immunoSEQ multiplex PCR; TCRdb's copy has only in-frame clones and leaves some out. The data show under 6,000 clones, approximately 60% seen once. Sequencing was done on a sample of cultured CD8+ T cells derived from PBMCs. The receptors were sampled from a male donor with HIV.

This clone was found a few times. This rearrangement joins TRBV25-1 to TRBJ2-1, with D unresolved. With 5 bases removed from V and 9 bases from J, the gap between germline ends came to 8 bases. Germline loops: CDR1 MGHDK, CDR2 SYGVNS. The CDR3 sequence is 11 residues long. This CDR3 is CASSRLGEQFF. CDR3 DNA: TGTGCCAGCAGTCGGCTCGGTGAGCAGTTCTTC.

The chain recombines TRBV9 with TRBJ2-7; 9 bases map to TRBD1. The V segment lost 4 bases and the J segment 3 bases; nucleotides outside the gene matches: 8. This CDR3 region has 15 residues. Per the germline V gene, CDR1 is SGDLS and CDR2 is YYNGEE. The CDR3 protein is CASSPTGTGNYEQYF. CDR3 bases: TGTGCCAGCAGCCCGACCGGGACAGGGAACTACGAGCAGTACTTC.